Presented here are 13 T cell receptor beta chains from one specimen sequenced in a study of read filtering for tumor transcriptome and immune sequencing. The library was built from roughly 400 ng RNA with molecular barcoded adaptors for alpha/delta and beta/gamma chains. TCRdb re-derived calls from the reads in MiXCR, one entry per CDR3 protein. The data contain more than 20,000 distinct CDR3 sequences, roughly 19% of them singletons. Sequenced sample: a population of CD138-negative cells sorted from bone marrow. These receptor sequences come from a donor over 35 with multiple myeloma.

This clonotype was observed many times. CDR3 in DNA: TGTGCCAGCATCGAGGGGGGGCCGAAAGGGGCTTTCTTT. Translation gives CASIEGGPKGAFF. V is TRBV6-2 or TRBV6-3 and J is TRBJ1-1, with D possibly TRBD1 on 6 matching bases. The CDR3 has 13 amino acids. Germline V lookup: CDR1 MNHEY, CDR2 SVGEGT. Between the trimmed V and J ends, which lost 7 bases and 11 bases, there was a span of 20 bases.

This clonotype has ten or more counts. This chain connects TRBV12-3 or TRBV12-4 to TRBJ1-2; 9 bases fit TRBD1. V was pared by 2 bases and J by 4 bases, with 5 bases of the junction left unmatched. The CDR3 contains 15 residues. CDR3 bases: TGTGCCAGCAGTTTATGTGAGGGACAGGGCTATGGCTACACCTTC. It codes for CASSLCEGQGYGYTF.

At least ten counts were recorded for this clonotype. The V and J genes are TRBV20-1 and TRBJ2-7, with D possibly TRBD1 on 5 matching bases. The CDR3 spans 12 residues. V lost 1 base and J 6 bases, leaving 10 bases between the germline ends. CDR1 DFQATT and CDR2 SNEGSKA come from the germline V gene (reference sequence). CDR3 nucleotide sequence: TGCAGTGCTAGAGCCTCAGGGTTCGAGCAGTACTTC. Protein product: CSARASGFEQYF.

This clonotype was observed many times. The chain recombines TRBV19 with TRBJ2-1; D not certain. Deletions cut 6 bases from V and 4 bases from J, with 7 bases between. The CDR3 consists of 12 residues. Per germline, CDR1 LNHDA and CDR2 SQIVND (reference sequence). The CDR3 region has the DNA TGTGCCAGTAGAGACAATTACAATGAGCAGTTCTTC. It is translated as CASRDNYNEQFF.

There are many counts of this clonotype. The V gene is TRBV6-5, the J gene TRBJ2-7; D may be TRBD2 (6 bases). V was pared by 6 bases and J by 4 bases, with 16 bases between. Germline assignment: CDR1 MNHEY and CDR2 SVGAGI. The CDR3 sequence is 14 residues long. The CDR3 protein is CASSPATRRYEQYF. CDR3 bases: TGTGCCAGCAGCCCGGCGACTAGGAGGTACGAGCAGTACTTC.

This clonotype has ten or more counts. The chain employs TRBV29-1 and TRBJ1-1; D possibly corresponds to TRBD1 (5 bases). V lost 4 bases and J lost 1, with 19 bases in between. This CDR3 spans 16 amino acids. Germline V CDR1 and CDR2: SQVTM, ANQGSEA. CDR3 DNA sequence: TGCAGCGTTGGGGGGATACGGTCGAACGCGAACACTGAAGCTTTCTTT. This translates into CSVGGIRSNANTEAFF.

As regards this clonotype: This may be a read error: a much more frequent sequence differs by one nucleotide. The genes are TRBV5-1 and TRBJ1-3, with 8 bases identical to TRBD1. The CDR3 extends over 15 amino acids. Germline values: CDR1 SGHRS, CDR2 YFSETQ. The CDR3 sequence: CASSPGQASRNTIYF. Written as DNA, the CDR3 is TGCGCCAGCAGCCCGGGACAGGCCTCTAGAAACACCATATATTTT. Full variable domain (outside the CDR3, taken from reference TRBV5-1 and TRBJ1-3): KAGVTQTPRYLIKTRGQQVTLSCSPISGHRSVSWYQQTPGQGLQFLFEYFSETQRNKGNFPGRFSGRQFSNSRSEMNVSTLELGDSALYLCASSPGQASRNTIYFGEGSWLTVV.

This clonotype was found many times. The CDR3 region is CASSRAGELFF. CDR3 sequence (DNA): TGTGCCAGTAGTCGGGCCGGGGAGCTGTTTTTT. The rearrangement joins TRBV19 to TRBJ2-2; D uncertain. Germline-derived CDR1 and CDR2 are LNHDA and SQIVND (reference sequence). V was trimmed by 5 bases and J by 6 bases, leaving 4 bases between them. The CDR3 extends over 11 amino acids.

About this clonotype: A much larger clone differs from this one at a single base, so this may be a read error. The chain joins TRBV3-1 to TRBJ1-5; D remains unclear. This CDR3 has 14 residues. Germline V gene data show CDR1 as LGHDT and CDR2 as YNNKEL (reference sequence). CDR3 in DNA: TGTGCCAGCAGCCAAGGGATTAGCAATCAGCCCCTGCATTTT. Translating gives CASSQGISNQPLHF.

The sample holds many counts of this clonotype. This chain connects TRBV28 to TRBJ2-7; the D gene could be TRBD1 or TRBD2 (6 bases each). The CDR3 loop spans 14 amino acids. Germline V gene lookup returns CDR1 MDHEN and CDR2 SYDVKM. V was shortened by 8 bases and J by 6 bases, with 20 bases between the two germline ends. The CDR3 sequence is CASPLEGDQGEQYF. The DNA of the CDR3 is TGTGCCAGCCCCCTGGAGGGGGATCAGGGCGAGCAGTACTTC. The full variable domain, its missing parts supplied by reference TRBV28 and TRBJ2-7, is DVKVTQSSRYLVKRTGEKVFLECVQDMDHENMFWYRQDPGLGLRLIYFSYDVKMKEKGDIPEGYSVSREKKERFSLILESASTNQTSMYLCASPLEGDQGEQYFGPGTRLTVT.

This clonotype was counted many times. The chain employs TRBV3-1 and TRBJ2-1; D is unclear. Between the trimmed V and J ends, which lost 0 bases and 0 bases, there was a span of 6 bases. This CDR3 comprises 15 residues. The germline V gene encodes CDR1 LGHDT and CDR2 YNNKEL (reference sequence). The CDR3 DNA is TGTGCCAGCAGCCAAGACGGAAGCTCCTACAATGAGCAGTTCTTC. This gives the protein CASSQDGSSYNEQFF.

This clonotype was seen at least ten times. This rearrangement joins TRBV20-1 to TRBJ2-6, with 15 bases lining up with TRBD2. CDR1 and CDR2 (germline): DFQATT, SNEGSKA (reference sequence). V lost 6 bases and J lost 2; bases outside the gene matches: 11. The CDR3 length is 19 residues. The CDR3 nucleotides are TGCAGTGCCCCGACGGGACTAGCGGGAGGAGGGACTGGGGCCAACGTCCTGACTTTC. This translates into CSAPTGLAGGGTGANVLTF.

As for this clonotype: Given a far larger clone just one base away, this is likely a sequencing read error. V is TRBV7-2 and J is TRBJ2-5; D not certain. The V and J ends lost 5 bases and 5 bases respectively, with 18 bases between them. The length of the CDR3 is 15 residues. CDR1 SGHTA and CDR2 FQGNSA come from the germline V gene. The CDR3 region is CASSADRAGVETQYF. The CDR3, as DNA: TGTGCCAGCAGCGCTGATAGGGCCGGAGTCGAGACCCAGTACTTC.